The 23 T cell receptor beta chains below were found in one sample sequenced in a study of blood T cell repertoires in COVID-19. Sequenced by immunoSEQ multiplex PCR; TCRdb stores in-frame clones only, minus some. Seen here are fewer than 130,000 clones, roughly 85% observed once, and the top ten hold 16%. The material sequenced was peripheral blood. These receptors originate from a woman aged 80 or older with active or convalescent COVID-19.

This chain connects TRBV5-6 to TRBJ2-3, with a possible D match to TRBD2 (6 bases). Germline CDR1 is SGHDT and CDR2 is YYEEEE. V was shortened by 3 bases and J by 0 bases, with 14 bases between the two germline ends. The CDR3 is 16 amino acids. The CDR3 DNA sequence: TGTGCCAGCAGCTCCCTCGTGACTAGGAGCACAGATACGCAGTATTTT. Amino acid sequence: CASSSLVTRSTDTQYF. The whole variable domain, remainder taken from reference TRBV5-6 and TRBJ2-3, is DAGVTQSPTHLIKTRGQQVTLRCSPKSGHDTVSWYQQALGQGPQFIFQYYEEEERQRGNFPDRFSGHQFPNYSSELNVNALLLGDSALYLCASSSLVTRSTDTQYFGPGTRLTVL.

This rearrangement joins TRBV6-5 to TRBJ2-5; the D gene is possibly TRBD1 (6 bases). There are 14 residues in the CDR3. Trimming pared 6 bases from V and 2 bases from J, leaving 13 bases between. Germline V gene sequence: CDR1 MNHEY, CDR2 SVGAGI. The DNA for the CDR3 is TGTGCCAGCAGCCTTGAGGACAGACAAGAGACCCAGTACTTC. Its translation: CASSLEDRQETQYF.

The chain uses TRBV5-1 and TRBJ2-3, with TRBD2 matching 9 bases. The J segment lost 2 bases and the V segment lost 3 bases, leaving 10 bases of the junction unmatched. The CDR3 totals 17 residues. Germline CDR1 SGHRS, CDR2 YFSETQ. The CDR3: CASSSEGSGGPTDTQYF. Written as DNA, the CDR3 is TGCGCCAGCAGCTCGGAGGGTAGCGGGGGCCCCACAGATACGCAGTATTTT.

The chain has TRBV5-1 and TRBJ1-3; D is undetermined. Per the germline V gene, CDR1 is SGHRS and CDR2 is YFSETQ. This CDR3 region has 16 residues. V was trimmed by 1 base and J by 4 bases, leaving 15 bases between them. The chain's CDR3 is CASSLNPGRLGNTIYF. In DNA form, the CDR3 reads TGCGCCAGCAGCTTGAACCCTGGCAGATTAGGAAACACCATATATTTT.

This clone was counted a few times. The V call is TRBV21-1, the J call TRBJ2-5; TRBD1 is taken as the D call from the table, unchecked against the DNA. TRBV21-1 is reported as a pseudogene. There are 18 residues in the CDR3. CDR3 sequence reads: CASSQDPSPTGEQETQYF. The CDR3 region has the DNA TGTGCCAGCAGCCAAGACCCCTCCCCCACAGGGGAGCAAGAGACCCAGTACTTC.

The chain has TRBV27 and TRBJ2-6; 7 bases are shared with TRBD1. The CDR3 sequence is 18 residues long. V lost 4 bases, J lost 2 bases, and 11 bases stayed unmatched. Per the germline V gene, CDR1 is MNHEY and CDR2 is SMNVEV (reference sequence). The CDR3 region is CASSSRQGDIPGANVLTF. The CDR3, as DNA: TGTGCCAGCAGTTCCCGACAGGGTGACATTCCTGGGGCCAACGTCCTGACTTTC.

The chain recombines TRBV3-1 (or the pseudogene TRBV3-2) with TRBJ2-7, with 14 bases aligning to TRBD2. Germline loops: CDR1 LGHDT, CDR2 YNNKEL (reference sequence). Germline trimming cut 5 bases from V and 10 bases from J; bases unmatched to any gene: 10. The CDR3 is made up of 15 amino acids. As DNA, the CDR3 is TGTGCCAGCAGCGCACCGGGACTAGCGGGAGTTCAACAGTACTTC. This sequence encodes CASSAPGLAGVQQYF.

CDR3 region: CASSLIAGGSYNEQFF. The CDR3, as DNA: TGCGCCAGCAGCTTAATAGCGGGGGGCTCCTACAATGAGCAGTTCTTC. The chain couples TRBV5-1 to TRBJ2-1, with 10 bases lining up with TRBD2. CDR1 and CDR2 (germline): SGHRS, YFSETQ. V dropped 2 bases and J dropped 0; count of bases not matched to a gene: 2. The CDR3 loop spans 16 amino acids.

V gene TRBV30 combines with J gene TRBJ1-1, with D possibly matching TRBD1 (6 bases). The ends were cut back, 0 bases at V and 4 bases at J, with 12 bases in the middle. The CDR3 runs to 14 residues. Germline CDR1 GTSNPN, CDR2 SVGIG (reference sequence). CDR3 DNA sequence: TGTGCCTGGAGTGTCACAGGGATCGGCACTGAAGCTTTCTTT. Translated: CAWSVTGIGTEAFF.

The V call is TRBV11-1, the J call TRBJ1-1; maybe TRBD1 (6 bases). The V end lost 1 base, the J end lost 5 bases, and 14 bases lay between the germline ends. The CDR3 runs to 15 residues. CDR1 and CDR2 (germline): SGHAT, FQDESV (reference sequence). The CDR3 spells CASSLEGRGRTEAFF. Written as DNA, the CDR3 is TGTGCCAGCAGCTTAGAGGGCAGGGGACGGACTGAAGCTTTCTTT. Together with reference TRBV11-1 and TRBJ1-1, the CDR3 gives the full variable domain: EAEVAQSPRYKITEKSQAVAFWCDPISGHATLYWYRQILGQGPELLVQFQDESVVDDSQLPKDRFSAERLKGVDSTLKIQPAELGDSAMYLCASSLEGRGRTEAFFGQGTRLTVV.

The J gene is TRBJ2-5, the V gene TRBV6-5, with TRBD1 matching over 7 bases. Germline V CDR1 and CDR2: MNHEY, SVGAGI. The CDR3 loop spans 14 amino acids. V lost 5 bases to trimming and J lost 5 bases; unmatched junction nucleotides: 8. The CDR3 reads CASSRNRGGETQYF. For the CDR3, the DNA is TGTGCCAGCAGTAGAAACAGGGGCGGGGAGACCCAGTACTTC.

The V call is TRBV29-1, the J call TRBJ1-1, with 10 bases that match TRBD1. This CDR3 is built from 17 residues. The trim removed 6 bases at V and 1 base at J, leaving 14 bases unmatched. The V gene's germline CDR1 is SQVTM and CDR2 ANQGSEA. CDR3 nucleotides: TGCAGCGTGGGCAAGTGGGGGACAGGGGTCCGGAACACTGAAGCTTTCTTT. This translates into CSVGKWGTGVRNTEAFF.

This sequence joins TRBV5-5 and TRBJ2-2; 7 bases are a match to TRBD1. V lost 4 bases to trimming and J lost 3 bases; unmatched junction nucleotides: 12. The CDR3 totals 17 residues. In germline, CDR1 is SGHKS, CDR2 YYEKEE (reference sequence). CDR3 bases: TGTGCCAGCAGCAATTACGACAGGGCCTGGGACACCGGGGAGCTGTTTTTT. Its protein is CASSNYDRAWDTGELFF.

This clone was seen only once. The chain joins TRBV29-1 to TRBJ1-5; tentatively, D is TRBD1 (5 bases). In germline, CDR1 is SQVTM, CDR2 ANQGSEA. V lost 5 bases to trimming and J lost 11 bases, with 25 bases between them. The CDR3 consists of 15 residues. The DNA for the CDR3 is TGCAGCGTTCTGAAACCGGGGGACGGGCGGATGGCCCAGCATTTT. Residues: CSVLKPGDGRMAQHF.

J is TRBJ1-2 and V is TRBV4-1; 9 positions match TRBD1. The germline V gene has CDR1 MGHRA and CDR2 YSYEKL. With 1 base clipped from V and 4 bases from J, the junction kept 7 bases outside the gene matches. This CDR3 is 16 amino acids long. CDR3 loop: CASSQVNRGRSYGYTF. As DNA, the CDR3 is TGCGCCAGCAGCCAAGTCAACAGGGGGCGAAGCTATGGCTACACCTTC.

In this sample, this clone turned up a few times. The J gene is TRBJ2-5, the V gene TRBV2; 12 bases line up with TRBD2. Germline V CDR1 and CDR2: SNHLY, FYNNEI. Trimming took 5 bases from V and 6 from J; bases not matched to a gene: 10. The CDR3 length is 16 residues. The CDR3 reads CASSTLAGGGTKTQYF. CDR3 coding DNA: TGTGCCAGCAGTACTCTAGCGGGAGGGGGTACGAAGACCCAGTACTTC.

This clone occurred once. The rearrangement joins TRBV5-6 to TRBJ2-7; 14 nucleotides match TRBD2. In germline, CDR1 is SGHDT, CDR2 YYEEEE. Trimming took 4 bases from V and 6 from J; bases not matched to a gene: 6. The CDR3 runs to 15 residues. The CDR3 is CASSGPGLAGAEQYF. CDR3 nucleotide sequence: TGTGCCAGCAGCGGCCCGGGACTAGCGGGAGCCGAGCAGTACTTC.

The chain uses TRBV9 and TRBJ2-1; maybe TRBD2 (6 bases). This CDR3 spans 13 amino acids. Trimming took 2 bases from V and 13 from J, leaving 16 bases between them. Germline V gene data show CDR1 as SGDLS and CDR2 as YYNGEE. CDR3 sequence: CASSVIPGLPQFF. CDR3 DNA: TGTGCCAGCAGCGTGATACCGGGACTCCCTCAGTTCTTC.

The rearrangement joins TRBV7-8 to TRBJ1-6; D possibly corresponds to TRBD1 (5 bases). The CDR3 runs 15 residues. V was clipped by 5 bases and J by 2 bases, with 10 bases between them. CDR1 SGHVS and CDR2 FQNEAQ come from the germline V gene. The CDR3, as DNA: TGTGCCAGCAGCAGCCAGGGCGCCTATAATTCACCCCTCCACTTT. Translating gives CASSSQGAYNSPLHF.

V gene TRBV6-2 or TRBV6-3 combines with J gene TRBJ2-3; 14 positions agree with TRBD2. Unmatched junction bases numbered 6, after V lost 4 bases and J lost 6 bases. The CDR3 runs 16 residues. Germline CDR1 MNHEY, CDR2 SVGEGT. CDR3 region: CASSSTSGRALDTQYF. The CDR3 DNA reads as TGTGCCAGCAGTTCGACTAGCGGGAGGGCCCTTGATACGCAGTATTTT.

The chain employs TRBV7-3 and TRBJ2-1, with 7 bases matching TRBD1. V was pared by 6 bases and J by 5 bases, with 7 bases of the junction left unmatched. The CDR3 is 14 amino acids. Germline V CDR1 and CDR2: SGHTA, FQGTGA. CDR3 loop: CASRIAGTDNEQFF. The DNA of the CDR3 is TGTGCCAGCAGGATCGCCGGGACAGACAATGAGCAGTTCTTC.

V is TRBV29-1 and J is TRBJ2-7; 11 bases align to TRBD2. Germline trimming cut 1 base from V and 2 bases from J; bases unmatched to any gene: 4. Germline CDR1 reads SQVTM; CDR2 reads ANQGSEA. The CDR3 is 15 amino acids. CDR3 region: CSVEVLAGVPYEQYF. CDR3 nucleotide sequence: TGCAGCGTTGAAGTACTAGCGGGGGTACCCTACGAGCAGTACTTC.

The chain has TRBV5-1 and TRBJ1-1; maybe TRBD1 (5 bases). The ends were cut back, 1 base at V and 4 bases at J, with 17 bases in the middle. The CDR3 is 16 residues long. The germline V gene has CDR1 SGHRS and CDR2 YFSETQ. CDR3 in DNA: TGCGCCAGCAGCTTGTATGGGGTCGGGAGGGGCACTGAAGCTTTCTTT. Translated: CASSLYGVGRGTEAFF.